This TCR beta chain was sequenced during a study of shared clonotypes between healthy human individuals. Assay used: immunoSEQ multiplex PCR; TCRdb lists only in-frame clones, some missing. Among around 700,000 clones listed, 74% were seen once. Germline values: CDR1 SGHRS, CDR2 YFSETQ. V shed 6 bases, J shed 6 bases, and the junction held 8 bases outside the gene matches. This CDR3 is 14 amino acids long. Healthy HIV-negative adults with no recent acute infections or vaccinations were recruited as donors. Material: memory CD4+ T cells sorted from blood. Regarding subset: CD45RA-negative fraction. The chain links TRBV5-1 to TRBJ2-2; 7 bases are shared with TRBD2. The receptor was isolated from a woman between 25 and 40 years old in good health. The CDR3 DNA sequence: TGCGCCAGCATCAAGAACGCGGGAGCCGGGGAGCTGTTTTTT. Translated: CASIKNAGAGELFF.